Listed here are 24 T cell receptor beta chains from one sample, sequenced in a study of cytomegalovirus exposure and HLA in healthy donors. The PCR contained 60 Vbeta and 13 Jbeta primers. The table came from immunoSEQ multiplex PCR; TCRdb's copy has only in-frame clones and leaves some out. The listing records about 190,000 clones. Sequencing was performed on PBMCs. The source is a man aged 30 to 39 in good health and CMV-seronegative.

The chain carries TRBV6-5 and TRBJ1-5; the match to TRBD1 covers 7 bases. Germline V gene data show CDR1 as MNHEY and CDR2 as SVGAGI. This CDR3 has 14 residues. The ends lost 5 bases at V and 2 bases at J; junction bases unmatched: 3. This chain's CDR3 is CASSRDRRNQPQHF. The CDR3 coding sequence is TGTGCCAGCAGTCGGGACAGACGCAATCAGCCCCAGCATTTT.

This chain uses TRBV19 with TRBJ1-5, with a tentative D call TRBD1 (5 bases). CDR3 length equals 19 residues. Trimming cost V 3 bases and J 1 base, with 22 bases left between them. Germline V lookup: CDR1 LNHDA, CDR2 SQIVND (reference sequence). CDR3 nucleotides: TGTGCCAGTAGTATTCATGCGGGCGGGGTTTGGGGGAGCAATCAGCCCCAGCATTTT. This translates into CASSIHAGGVWGSNQPQHF.

The chain links TRBV5-4 to TRBJ2-7, with 9 bases matching TRBD2. The germline V gene has CDR1 SGHNT and CDR2 YYREEE (reference sequence). The junction had 5 bases not matched to a gene; V was cut back by 0 bases and J by 4 bases. The CDR3 contains 15 residues. CDR3 DNA sequence: TGTGCCAGCAGCTTGGTGGGGCGGGGGGGATACGAGCAGTACTTC. This sequence encodes CASSLVGRGGYEQYF.

V is TRBV28 and J is TRBJ2-7; D is possibly TRBD1 (6 bases). The CDR3 has 14 residues. With 5 bases removed from V and 6 bases from J, the gap between germline ends came to 17 bases. Per the germline V gene, CDR1 is MDHEN and CDR2 is SYDVKM. The CDR3 spells CASSLGQIRSEQYF. The CDR3, as DNA: TGTGCCAGCAGTCTAGGACAGATACGGAGCGAGCAGTACTTC.

The chain employs TRBV11-3 and TRBJ1-1; a weak D match, TRBD1 (5 bases). V lost 5 bases, J lost 2 bases, and 12 bases lay in between. The CDR3 sequence is 14 residues long. Germline V gives CDR1 SGHNT, CDR2 YENEEA. For the CDR3, the DNA is TGTGCCAGCAGCCCCTTCAGGGTCAACACTGAAGCTTTCTTT. It is translated as CASSPFRVNTEAFF.

The J gene is TRBJ2-5, the V gene TRBV7-9; 8 nucleotides line up with TRBD2. This CDR3 is 16 amino acids long. Germline V gene data show CDR1 as SEHNR and CDR2 as FQNEAQ (reference sequence). The V segment lost 7 bases and the J segment 5 bases; nucleotides outside the gene matches: 15. The CDR3: CASNNGGDPYAETQYF. The CDR3 DNA reads as TGTGCCAGCAACAACGGGGGGGACCCTTACGCGGAGACCCAGTACTTC.

The rearrangement uses TRBV6-6 and TRBJ1-2; D not resolved. This CDR3 is 13 amino acids long. The V gene lost 0 bases and the J gene lost 7 bases, with 9 bases spanning the gap. Germline V gene data show CDR1 as MNHNY and CDR2 as SVGAGI (reference sequence). CDR3 in amino acids: CASSYSAGSGYTF. CDR3 in DNA: TGTGCCAGCAGTTACTCGGCCGGGAGTGGCTACACCTTC.

The genes are TRBV5-4 and TRBJ1-3, with 9 bases identical to TRBD1. Germline V lookup: CDR1 SGHNT, CDR2 YYREEE (reference sequence). CDR3 length equals 15 residues. V dropped 3 bases and J dropped 3; count of bases not matched to a gene: 4. The CDR3 loop is CASSSTGGGGNTIYF. The CDR3 DNA reads TGTGCCAGCAGCTCCACAGGGGGCGGTGGAAACACCATATATTTT.

CDR3 sequence: CAWEPRAGVVYNEQFF. The CDR3 nucleotides are TGTGCCTGGGAGCCTCGAGCGGGCGTTGTATACAATGAGCAGTTCTTC. The chain combines TRBV30 with TRBJ2-1, with D maybe TRBD2 (6 bases). Trimming removed 5 bases from V and 4 bases from J, with 21 bases in between. Germline values: CDR1 GTSNPN, CDR2 SVGIG (reference sequence). The CDR3 extends over 16 amino acids.

This chain connects TRBV7-2 to TRBJ1-1, with 8 bases aligning to TRBD1. With 5 bases clipped from V and 1 base from J, the junction kept 3 bases outside the gene matches. Per germline, CDR1 SGHTA and CDR2 FQGNSA. This CDR3 spans 14 amino acids. The CDR3 DNA reads TGTGCCAGCAGCGCCGGACAGGGGAACACTGAAGCTTTCTTT. It is translated as CASSAGQGNTEAFF.

This chain joins TRBV2 and TRBJ1-2, with 7 nucleotides matching TRBD1. The CDR3 is 14 amino acids. CDR1 and CDR2 (germline): SNHLY, FYNNEI. V shed 6 bases, J shed 0 bases, and the junction held 4 bases outside the gene matches. The CDR3 sequence: CASRSGTANYGYTF. In DNA, the CDR3 is TGTGCCAGCAGGTCCGGGACAGCTAACTATGGCTACACCTTC.

J is TRBJ1-2 and V is TRBV28; the match to TRBD1 covers 7 bases. Germline lookup yields CDR1 MDHEN and CDR2 SYDVKM. This CDR3 has 16 residues. Losses at the gene ends were 5 bases for V and 5 bases for J; bases not matched to a gene: 14. Here the CDR3 reads CASSPHGQGGRYGYTF. The CDR3 DNA follows: TGTGCCAGCAGTCCCCATGGGCAGGGGGGTCGGTATGGCTACACCTTC.

The chain has TRBV28 and TRBJ1-2; D uncertain. The length of the CDR3 is 12 residues. The germline V gene has CDR1 MDHEN and CDR2 SYDVKM. Trimming pared 3 bases from V and 4 bases from J, leaving 6 bases between. The CDR3 loop is CASSFSTYGYTF. Written as DNA, the CDR3 is TGTGCCAGCAGTTTTAGTACCTATGGCTACACCTTC.

The chain links TRBV28 to TRBJ2-3; D not certain. Germline values: CDR1 MDHEN, CDR2 SYDVKM. Trimming took 8 bases from V and 6 from J, leaving 24 bases between them. The CDR3 runs 16 residues. The CDR3: CASPPSTFTTGDTQYF. CDR3 DNA sequence: TGTGCCAGCCCCCCCTCTACTTTCACGACCGGGGATACGCAGTATTTT. Full variable domain (remainder filled in from reference TRBV28 and TRBJ2-3): DVKVTQSSRYLVKRTGEKVFLECVQDMDHENMFWYRQDPGLGLRLIYFSYDVKMKEKGDIPEGYSVSREKKERFSLILESASTNQTSMYLCASPPSTFTTGDTQYFGPGTRLTVL.

The CDR3 loop is CASSEHGNLFGAQHF. For the CDR3, the DNA is TGTGCCAGCAGTGAGCACGGGAACTTATTCGGGGCCCAGCATTTT. The chain joins TRBV6-1 to TRBJ1-5, with D unresolved. The germline V and J ends were trimmed by 3 bases and 11 bases, with 20 bases remaining between them. Germline values: CDR1 MNHNS, CDR2 SASEGT. CDR3 length: 15 residues.

This rearrangement joins TRBV27 to TRBJ2-7, with 7 bases matching TRBD1. Germline loops: CDR1 MNHEY, CDR2 SMNVEV (reference sequence). V dropped 5 bases and J dropped 6; count of bases not matched to a gene: 7. This CDR3 comprises 13 residues. This CDR3 is CASSRTGAPEQYF. In DNA, the CDR3 is TGTGCCAGCAGTAGGACAGGAGCGCCCGAGCAGTACTTC.

V usage is TRBV30 and J usage is TRBJ2-5, with TRBD1 identical over 11 bases. CDR3 length: 15 residues. Germline CDR1 and CDR2: GTSNPN and SVGIG (reference sequence). V dropped 3 bases and J dropped 5; count of bases not matched to a gene: 8. This CDR3 reads CAWSVGTGGFETQYF. As DNA, the CDR3 is TGTGCCTGGAGCGTAGGGACAGGGGGTTTCGAGACCCAGTACTTC.

The J gene is TRBJ2-7, the V gene TRBV30; tentatively, D is TRBD1 (6 bases). There are 14 residues in the CDR3. Germline values: CDR1 GTSNPN, CDR2 SVGIG (reference sequence). V was trimmed by 2 bases and J by 2 bases, leaving 13 bases between them. For the CDR3, the DNA is TGTGCCTGGAGTAAAAGGCAGGGGCCCTACGAGCAGTACTTC. As protein: CAWSKRQGPYEQYF.

V is TRBV7-2 and J is TRBJ2-7; 7 positions match TRBD1. The germline V gene encodes CDR1 SGHTA and CDR2 FQGNSA. The junction had 7 bases not matched to a gene; V was cut back by 5 bases and J by 0 bases. The CDR3 sequence is 15 residues long. CDR3: CASSTPDRSSYEQYF. CDR3 in DNA: TGTGCCAGCAGCACCCCGGACAGGTCCTCCTACGAGCAGTACTTC. Combining the CDR3 with reference TRBV7-2 and TRBJ2-7 gives the whole variable domain GAGVSQSPSNKVTEKGKDVELRCDPISGHTALYWYRQSLGQGLEFLIYFQGNSAPDKSGLPSDRFSAERTGGSVSTLTIQRTQQEDSAVYLCASSTPDRSSYEQYFGPGTRLTVT.

The V call is TRBV9, the J call TRBJ1-1; D remains ambiguous. The ends were cut back, 0 bases at V and 3 bases at J, with 9 bases in the middle. Germline V gives CDR1 SGDLS, CDR2 YYNGEE. This CDR3 is 14 amino acids long. CDR3 sequence (DNA): TGTGCCAGCAGCGTAGGCGGCAGTTACACTGAAGCTTTCTTT. Translated, it gives CASSVGGSYTEAFF.

The chain couples TRBV9 to TRBJ2-2, with TRBD1 matching over 8 bases. CDR3 length equals 17 residues. V was pared by 0 bases and J by 2 bases, with 6 bases of the junction left unmatched. Germline assignment: CDR1 SGDLS and CDR2 YYNGEE. The CDR3 region has the DNA TGTGCCAGCAGCGTAGGACTACAGGGGGGAAACACCGGGGAGCTGTTTTTT. It specifies CASSVGLQGGNTGELFF.

For this clone: Germline is not matched at one junction end, which may reflect a read error. This sequence joins TRBV29-1 and TRBJ2-5, with 7 bases identical to TRBD2. Germline CDR1 and CDR2: SQVTM and ANQGSEA. This CDR3 is 12 amino acids long. The DNA of the CDR3 is TGCGGCGTTGAAAGGGGAGGGGAGACCCAGTACTTC. It codes for CGVERGGETQYF.

The chain carries TRBV18 and TRBJ1-1, with 10 bases identical to TRBD1. CDR1 is KGHSH, CDR2 LQKENI, per germline. The CDR3 is 13 residues long. Trimming removed 3 bases from V and 7 bases from J; junction bases left unmatched: 2. The CDR3 DNA reads TGTGCCAGCTCACCGGGACAGGGGATTGAAGCTTTCTTT. Translated, it gives CASSPGQGIEAFF.

The chain combines TRBV7-2 with TRBJ1-2, with 8 bases that match TRBD1. CDR1 and CDR2 from the germline V gene are SGHTA and FQGNSA. The ends lost 2 bases at V and 6 bases at J; junction bases unmatched: 8. The CDR3 runs 15 residues. CDR3 nucleotide sequence: TGTGCCAGCAGCTTACGCCCCGACAGGGGAAATGGCTACACCTTC. This codes for CASSLRPDRGNGYTF.